The 2 T cell receptor beta chains presented below share a single source sample, sequenced in a study of post-analysis software for immune sequencing data. Unique molecular identifiers were present in the TCR beta cDNA libraries. TCRdb passed the PCR reads through MiXCR, listing each CDR3 protein once. The sample lists roughly 670,000 distinct CDR3 sequences, around 64% occurring once. Study-level findings and limits: With TRBV5-6, TRBV5-1 and TRBV20-1 included, about five TRBV segments were more frequent in patients than in controls.

Which antigens these TCRs recognize remains unknown. Sequencing was done on a sample of blood. Receptor source: a girl aged 2-10 years with multiple sclerosis.

This chain connects TRBV5-5 to TRBJ2-5; D possibly uses TRBD1 or TRBD2 (5 bases each). The J call is uncertain, as TRBJ2-7 better fits the DNA end. The CDR3 extends over 15 amino acids. Germline V gene data show CDR1 as SGHKS and CDR2 as YYEKEE (reference sequence). In nucleotides, the CDR3 is TGTGCCAGCAGCACAGTTGGGGGAGTGCCCTACGAGCAGTACTTC. Amino acids: CASSTVGGVPYEQYF.

CDR3 in DNA: TGCGCCAGCAGCTCCCGAGTACCGTCTAGCGGGAGAGGTAGCAATGAGCAGTTCTTC. It specifies CASSSRVPSSGRGSNEQFF. V usage is TRBV5-1 and J usage is TRBJ2-1, with 10 nucleotides matching TRBD2. CDR1 and CDR2 (germline): SGHRS, YFSETQ. J lost 6 bases, V lost 3 bases, and 18 bases had no gene match. This CDR3 is built from 19 residues.